By sample share, the clone carrying this TCR beta chain is medium-sized (0.01 to 0.1%). Its antigen is unidentified. This record comes from a study of T-cell reconstitution after alpha-beta-depleted transplantation in children. The CDR3 totals 17 residues. CDR1 and CDR2 (germline): ENHRY, SYGVKD. The trim removed 2 bases at V and 2 bases at J, leaving 9 bases unmatched. General study results and limits: Roughly two months post-transplant, alpha-beta T cells reportedly originated from several hundred graft clones that had expanded.

Using unique molecular identifiers, the investigators prepared the TCRbeta library. MiXCR, applied by TCRdb to the PCR reads, yields one record per CDR3 protein. The table has 400,000 to 550,000 distinct CDR3 sequences, over 9.5% seen once. Sequenced here: PBMCs, sampled before TCRalphabeta/CD19-depleted stem cell transplant. The TCR originated in a child between 2 and 9 years old with inherited bone marrow failure, due to receive a stem cell transplant. The chain combines TRBV10-3 with TRBJ2-7, with 10 bases fitting TRBD1. The DNA of the CDR3 is TGTGCCATCAGTGAGGACCCCCGGGACAGGGGAGCCTACGAGCAGTACTTC. Amino acid sequence: CAISEDPRDRGAYEQYF.